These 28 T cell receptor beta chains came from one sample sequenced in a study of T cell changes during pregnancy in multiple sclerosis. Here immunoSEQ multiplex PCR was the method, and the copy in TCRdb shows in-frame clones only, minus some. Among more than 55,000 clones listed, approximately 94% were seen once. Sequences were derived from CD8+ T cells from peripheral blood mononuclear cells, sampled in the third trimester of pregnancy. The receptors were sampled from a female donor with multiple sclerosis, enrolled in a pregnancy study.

The CDR3 DNA reads as TGTGCCAGCAGCTGGACAGGGGCTAGCACTGAAGCTTTCTTT. It encodes CASSWTGASTEAFF. V is TRBV7-2 and J is TRBJ1-1; 9 nucleotides match TRBD1. The germline gives CDR1 SGHTA, CDR2 FQGNSA. The CDR3 has 14 residues. The trim removed 4 bases at V and 4 bases at J, leaving 4 bases unmatched. Supplemented by reference TRBV7-2 and TRBJ1-1, the full variable domain reads GAGVSQSPSNKVTEKGKDVELRCDPISGHTALYWYRQSLGQGLEFLIYFQGNSAPDKSGLPSDRFSAERTGGSVSTLTIQRTQQEDSAVYLCASSWTGASTEAFFGQGTRLTVV.

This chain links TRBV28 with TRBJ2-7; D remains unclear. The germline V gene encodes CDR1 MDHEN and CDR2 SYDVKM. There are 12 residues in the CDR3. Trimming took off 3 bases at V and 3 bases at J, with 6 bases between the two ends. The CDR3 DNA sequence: TGTGCCAGCAGTTTTTCCCGCTACGAGCAGTACTTC. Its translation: CASSFSRYEQYF.

CDR3 loop: CASSYRNANYEQYF. DNA of the CDR3: TGTGCCAGCAGTTACCGAAACGCTAACTACGAGCAGTACTTC. The chain combines TRBV27 with TRBJ2-7, with no clear D. The V gene lost 4 bases and the J gene lost 3 bases, with 13 bases spanning the gap. Germline V CDR1 and CDR2: MNHEY, SMNVEV (reference sequence). The CDR3 has 14 amino acids.

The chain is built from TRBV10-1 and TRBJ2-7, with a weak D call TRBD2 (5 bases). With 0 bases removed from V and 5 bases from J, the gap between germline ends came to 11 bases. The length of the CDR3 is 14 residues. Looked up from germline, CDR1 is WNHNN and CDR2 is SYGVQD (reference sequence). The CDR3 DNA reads TGCGCCAGCAGTGAGTCCGGGGTCCCCCACGAGCAGTACTTC. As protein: CASSESGVPHEQYF.

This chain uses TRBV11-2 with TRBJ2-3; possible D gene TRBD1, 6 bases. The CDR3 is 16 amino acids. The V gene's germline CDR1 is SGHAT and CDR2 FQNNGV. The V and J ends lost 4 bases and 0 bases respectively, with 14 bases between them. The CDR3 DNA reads TGTGCCAGCAGCTCCTGGGGGCGCCCTAGCACAGATACGCAGTATTTT. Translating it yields CASSSWGRPSTDTQYF.

CDR3 protein: CAWSEGAGGELFF. For the CDR3, the DNA is TGTGCCTGGAGTGAAGGCGCGGGCGGGGAGCTGTTTTTT. The chain uses TRBV30 and TRBJ2-2; a weak D match, TRBD2 (5 bases). Germline V CDR1 and CDR2: GTSNPN, SVGIG (reference sequence). CDR3 length: 13 residues. Deletions cut 1 base from V and 7 bases from J, with 10 bases between.

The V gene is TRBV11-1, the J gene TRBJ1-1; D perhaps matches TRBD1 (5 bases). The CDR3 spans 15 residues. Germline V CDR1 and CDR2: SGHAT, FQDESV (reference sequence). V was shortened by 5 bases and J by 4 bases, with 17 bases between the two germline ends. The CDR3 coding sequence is TGTGCCAGCAGCCGGGATGAATGGGGGGGCACTGAAGCTTTCTTT. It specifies CASSRDEWGGTEAFF.

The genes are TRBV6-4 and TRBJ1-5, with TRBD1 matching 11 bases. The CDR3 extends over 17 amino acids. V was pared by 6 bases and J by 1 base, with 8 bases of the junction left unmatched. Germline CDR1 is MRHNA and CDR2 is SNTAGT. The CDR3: CASRSRDRGESNQPQHF. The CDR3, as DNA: TGTGCCAGCAGGTCCCGGGACAGGGGGGAGAGCAATCAGCCCCAGCATTTT.

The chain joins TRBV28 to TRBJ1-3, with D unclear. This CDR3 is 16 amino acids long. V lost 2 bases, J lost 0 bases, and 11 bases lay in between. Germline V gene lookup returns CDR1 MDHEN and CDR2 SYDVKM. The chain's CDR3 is CASSLSERYSGNTIYF. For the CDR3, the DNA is TGTGCCAGCAGTTTAAGCGAGAGGTACTCTGGAAACACCATATATTTT.

The CDR3 region has the DNA TGTGCCAGCAGCAGGCAGCAGGGGGGACTCTACGAGCAGTACTTC. This codes for CASSRQQGGLYEQYF. The gene calls are TRBV13 and TRBJ2-7; a possible D gene is TRBD1 (7 bases). Germline V CDR1 and CDR2: PRHDT, FYEKMQ (reference sequence). V was trimmed by 5 bases and J by 3 bases, leaving 17 bases between them. The CDR3 sequence is 15 residues long.

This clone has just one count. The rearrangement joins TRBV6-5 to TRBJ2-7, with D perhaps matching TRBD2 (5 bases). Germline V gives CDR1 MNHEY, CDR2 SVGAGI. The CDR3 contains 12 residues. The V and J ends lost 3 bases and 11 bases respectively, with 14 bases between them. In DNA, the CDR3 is TGTGCCAGCAGTTATAAGTGGGAGAGGGAGTACTTC. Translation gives CASSYKWEREYF.

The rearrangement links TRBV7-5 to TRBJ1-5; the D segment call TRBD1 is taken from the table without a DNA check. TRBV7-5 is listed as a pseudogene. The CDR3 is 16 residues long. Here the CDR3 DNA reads TGTGTCAGAAGCTTAGATAGGGGTATTAGCAATCAGCCCCAGCATTTT. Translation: CVRSLDRGISNQPQHF.

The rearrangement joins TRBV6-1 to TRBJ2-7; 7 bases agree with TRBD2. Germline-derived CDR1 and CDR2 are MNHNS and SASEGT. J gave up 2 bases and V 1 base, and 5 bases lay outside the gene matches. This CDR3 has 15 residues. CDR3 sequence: CASSEVRTRAYEQYF. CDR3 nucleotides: TGTGCCAGCAGTGAAGTAAGGACTAGAGCCTACGAGCAGTACTTC.

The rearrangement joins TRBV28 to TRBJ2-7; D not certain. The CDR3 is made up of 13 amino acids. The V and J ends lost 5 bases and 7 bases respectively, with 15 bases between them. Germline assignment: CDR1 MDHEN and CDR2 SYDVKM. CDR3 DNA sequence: TGTGCCAGCAGTCCCCCCACCCCCCGGGAGCAGTACTTC. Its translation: CASSPPTPREQYF. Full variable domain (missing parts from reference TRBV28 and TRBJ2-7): DVKVTQSSRYLVKRTGEKVFLECVQDMDHENMFWYRQDPGLGLRLIYFSYDVKMKEKGDIPEGYSVSREKKERFSLILESASTNQTSMYLCASSPPTPREQYFGPGTRLTVT.

CDR3 sequence reads: CASSLTLLGRKNIQYF. The CDR3 DNA sequence: TGTGCCAGCAGCTTGACGCTCCTGGGGCGAAAAAACATTCAGTACTTC. The genes are TRBV5-6 and TRBJ2-4, with D maybe TRBD1 (5 bases). Germline loops: CDR1 SGHDT, CDR2 YYEEEE. V was cut by 1 base and J by 4 bases, with 15 bases left in between. CDR3 size: 16 residues.

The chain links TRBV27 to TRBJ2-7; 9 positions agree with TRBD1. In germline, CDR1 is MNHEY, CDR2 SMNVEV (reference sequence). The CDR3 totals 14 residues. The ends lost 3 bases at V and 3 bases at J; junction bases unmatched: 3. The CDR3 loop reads CASSLTGGFYEQYF. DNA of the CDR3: TGTGCCAGCAGTTTGACAGGGGGATTCTACGAGCAGTACTTC.

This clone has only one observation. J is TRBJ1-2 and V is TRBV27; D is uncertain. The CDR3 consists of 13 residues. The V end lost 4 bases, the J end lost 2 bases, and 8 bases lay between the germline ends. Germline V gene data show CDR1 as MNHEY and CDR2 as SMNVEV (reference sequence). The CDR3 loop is CASSSGENYGYTF. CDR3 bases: TGTGCCAGCAGTTCTGGGGAGAACTATGGCTACACCTTC.

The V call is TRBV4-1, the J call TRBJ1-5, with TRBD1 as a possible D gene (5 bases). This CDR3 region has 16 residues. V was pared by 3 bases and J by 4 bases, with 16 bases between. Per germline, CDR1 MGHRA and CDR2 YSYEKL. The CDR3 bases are TGCGCCAGCAGCCAGGCCGCGGGACTGGGGAATCAGCCCCAGCATTTT. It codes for CASSQAAGLGNQPQHF.

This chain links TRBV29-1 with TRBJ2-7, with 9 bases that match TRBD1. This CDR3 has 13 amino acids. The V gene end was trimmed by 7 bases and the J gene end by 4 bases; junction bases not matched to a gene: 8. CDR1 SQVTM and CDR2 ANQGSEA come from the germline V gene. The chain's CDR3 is CSARTGAKYEQYF. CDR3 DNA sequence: TGCAGCGCACGGACAGGGGCGAAATACGAGCAGTACTTC.

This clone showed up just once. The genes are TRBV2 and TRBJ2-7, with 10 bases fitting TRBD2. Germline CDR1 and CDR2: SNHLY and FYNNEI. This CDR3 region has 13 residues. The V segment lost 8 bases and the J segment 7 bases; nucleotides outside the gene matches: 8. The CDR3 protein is CASGLAAGKEQYF. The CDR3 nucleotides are TGTGCCAGCGGACTAGCGGCTGGTAAGGAGCAGTACTTC.

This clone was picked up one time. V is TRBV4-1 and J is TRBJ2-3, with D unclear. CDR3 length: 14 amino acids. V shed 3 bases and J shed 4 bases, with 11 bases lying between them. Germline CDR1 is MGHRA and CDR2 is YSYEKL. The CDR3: CASSHPAWSDTQYF. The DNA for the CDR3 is TGCGCCAGCAGCCATCCCGCGTGGTCAGATACGCAGTATTTT.

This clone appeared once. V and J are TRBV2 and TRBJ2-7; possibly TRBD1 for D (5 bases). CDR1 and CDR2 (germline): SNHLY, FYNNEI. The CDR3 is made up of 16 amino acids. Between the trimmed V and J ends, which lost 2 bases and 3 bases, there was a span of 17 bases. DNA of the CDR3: TGTGCCAGCAGTGAACAGTGGGGCCCCACCCGCTACGAGCAGTACTTC. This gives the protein CASSEQWGPTRYEQYF.

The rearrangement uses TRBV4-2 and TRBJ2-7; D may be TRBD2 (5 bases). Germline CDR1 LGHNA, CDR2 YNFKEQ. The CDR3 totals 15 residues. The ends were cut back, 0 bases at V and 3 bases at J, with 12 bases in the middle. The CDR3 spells CASSQERRTYYEQYF. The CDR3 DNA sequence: TGTGCCAGCAGCCAAGAGAGGAGGACCTACTACGAGCAGTACTTC.

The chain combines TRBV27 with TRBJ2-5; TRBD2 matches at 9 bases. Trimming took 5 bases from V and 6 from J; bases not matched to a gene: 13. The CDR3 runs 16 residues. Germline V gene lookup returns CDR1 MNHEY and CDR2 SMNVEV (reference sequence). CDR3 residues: CASSPFGLAGRKTQYF. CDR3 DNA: TGTGCCAGCAGTCCGTTCGGGCTAGCGGGACGAAAGACCCAGTACTTC.

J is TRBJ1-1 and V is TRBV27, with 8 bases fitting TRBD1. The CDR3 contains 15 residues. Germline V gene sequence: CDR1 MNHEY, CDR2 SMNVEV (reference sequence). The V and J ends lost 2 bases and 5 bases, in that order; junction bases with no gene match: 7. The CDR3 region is CASSLNQGAGTEAFF. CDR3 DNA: TGTGCCAGCAGTTTAAACCAGGGGGCTGGTACTGAAGCTTTCTTT.

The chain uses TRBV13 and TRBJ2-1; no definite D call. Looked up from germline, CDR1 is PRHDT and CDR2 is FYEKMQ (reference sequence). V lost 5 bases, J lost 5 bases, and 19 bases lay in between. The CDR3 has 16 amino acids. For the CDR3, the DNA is TGTGCCAGCAGCGAAATTCTGCGGAGTCGGGACAATGAGCAGTTCTTC. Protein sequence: CASSEILRSRDNEQFF. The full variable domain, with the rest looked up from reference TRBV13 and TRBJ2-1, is AAGVIQSPRHLIKEKRETATLKCYPIPRHDTVYWYQQGPGQDPQFLISFYEKMQSDKGSIPDRFSAQQFSDYHSELNMSSLELGDSALYFCASSEILRSRDNEQFFGPGTRLTVL.

As DNA, the CDR3 is TGTGCCAGCAGCTCGACAGGGGATGTTGAAGCTTTCTTT. Its translation: CASSSTGDVEAFF. The chain recombines TRBV13 with TRBJ1-1, with TRBD1 matching 8 bases. Germline loops: CDR1 PRHDT, CDR2 FYEKMQ (reference sequence). The V segment lost 4 bases and the J segment 7 bases; nucleotides outside the gene matches: 5. The CDR3 runs to 13 residues.

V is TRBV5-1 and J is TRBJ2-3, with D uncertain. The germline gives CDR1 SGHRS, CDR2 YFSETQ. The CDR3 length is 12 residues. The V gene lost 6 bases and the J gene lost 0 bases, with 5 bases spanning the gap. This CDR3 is CASKRSTDTQYF. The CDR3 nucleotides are TGCGCCAGCAAACGGAGCACAGATACGCAGTATTTT.